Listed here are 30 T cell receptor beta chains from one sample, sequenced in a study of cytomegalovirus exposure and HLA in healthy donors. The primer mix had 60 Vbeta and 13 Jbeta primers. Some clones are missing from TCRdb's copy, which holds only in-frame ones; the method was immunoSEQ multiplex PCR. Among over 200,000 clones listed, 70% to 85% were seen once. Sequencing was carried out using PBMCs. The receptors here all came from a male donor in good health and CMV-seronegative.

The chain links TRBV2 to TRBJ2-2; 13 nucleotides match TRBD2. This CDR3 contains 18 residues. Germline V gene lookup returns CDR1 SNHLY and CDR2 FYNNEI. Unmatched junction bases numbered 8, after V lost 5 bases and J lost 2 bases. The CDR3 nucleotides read TGTGCCAGCAGTATAACGACTAGCGGGAGGTTCAACACCGGGGAGCTGTTTTTT. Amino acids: CASSITTSGRFNTGELFF.

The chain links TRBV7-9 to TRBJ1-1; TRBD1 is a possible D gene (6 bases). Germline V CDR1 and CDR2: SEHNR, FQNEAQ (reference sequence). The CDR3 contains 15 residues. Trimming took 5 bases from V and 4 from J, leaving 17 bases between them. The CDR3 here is CASSPRVQGGTEAFF. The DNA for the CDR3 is TGTGCCAGCAGCCCTCGGGTACAGGGCGGCACTGAAGCTTTCTTT.

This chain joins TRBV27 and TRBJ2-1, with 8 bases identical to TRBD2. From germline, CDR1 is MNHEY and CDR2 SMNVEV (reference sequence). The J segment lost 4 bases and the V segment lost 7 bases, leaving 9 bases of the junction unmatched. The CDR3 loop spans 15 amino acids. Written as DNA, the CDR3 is TGTGCCAGCAACCCTGGCGGGGGGCTTTACAATGAGCAGTTCTTC. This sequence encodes CASNPGGGLYNEQFF.

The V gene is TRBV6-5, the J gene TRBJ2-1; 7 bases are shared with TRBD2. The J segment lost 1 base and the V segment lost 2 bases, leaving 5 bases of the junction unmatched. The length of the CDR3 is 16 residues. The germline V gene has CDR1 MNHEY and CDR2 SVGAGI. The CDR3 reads CASSYDPSGSYNEQFF. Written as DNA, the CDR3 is TGTGCCAGCAGTTACGACCCTAGCGGATCCTACAATGAGCAGTTCTTC.

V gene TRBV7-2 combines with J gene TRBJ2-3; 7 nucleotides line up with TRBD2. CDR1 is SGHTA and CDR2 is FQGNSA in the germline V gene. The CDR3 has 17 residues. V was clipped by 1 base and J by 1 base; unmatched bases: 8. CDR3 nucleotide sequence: TGTGCCAGCAGCTTAGTCGCTAGCGGAGGGGGCACAGATACGCAGTATTTT. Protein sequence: CASSLVASGGGTDTQYF.

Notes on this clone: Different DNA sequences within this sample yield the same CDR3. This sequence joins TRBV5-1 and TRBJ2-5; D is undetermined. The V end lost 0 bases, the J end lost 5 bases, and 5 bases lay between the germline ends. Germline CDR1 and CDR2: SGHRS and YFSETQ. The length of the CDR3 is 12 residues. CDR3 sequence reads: CASSLVRETQYF. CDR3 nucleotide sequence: TGCGCCAGCAGCTTGGTGAGGGAGACCCAGTACTTC.

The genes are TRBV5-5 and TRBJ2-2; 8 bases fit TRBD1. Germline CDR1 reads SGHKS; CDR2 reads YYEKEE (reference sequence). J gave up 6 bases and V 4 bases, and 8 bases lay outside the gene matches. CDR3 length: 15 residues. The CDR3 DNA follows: TGTGCCAGCAGCACCGGGACAGGCGTTCCCGGGGAGCTGTTTTTT. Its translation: CASSTGTGVPGELFF.

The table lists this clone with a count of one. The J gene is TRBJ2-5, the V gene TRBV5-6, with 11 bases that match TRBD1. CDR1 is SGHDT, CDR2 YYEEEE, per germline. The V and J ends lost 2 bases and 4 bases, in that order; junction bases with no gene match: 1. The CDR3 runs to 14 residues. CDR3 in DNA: TGTGCCAGCAGCTTCGGGACAGGGGGAGAGACCCAGTACTTC. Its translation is CASSFGTGGETQYF.

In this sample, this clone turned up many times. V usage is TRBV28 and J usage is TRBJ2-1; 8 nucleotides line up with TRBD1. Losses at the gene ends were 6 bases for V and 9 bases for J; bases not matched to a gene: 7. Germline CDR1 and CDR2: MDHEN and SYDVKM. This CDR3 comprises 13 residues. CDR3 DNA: TGTGCCAGCAGCGGGGACAGGTTGAGTGAGCAGTTCTTC. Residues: CASSGDRLSEQFF.

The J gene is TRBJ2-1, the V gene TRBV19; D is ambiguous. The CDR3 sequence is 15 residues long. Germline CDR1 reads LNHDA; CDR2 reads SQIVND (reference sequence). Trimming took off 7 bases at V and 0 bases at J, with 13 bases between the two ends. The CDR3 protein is CASTLFLSSYNEQFF. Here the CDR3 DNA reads TGTGCCAGTACTTTGTTCCTGAGCTCCTACAATGAGCAGTTCTTC.

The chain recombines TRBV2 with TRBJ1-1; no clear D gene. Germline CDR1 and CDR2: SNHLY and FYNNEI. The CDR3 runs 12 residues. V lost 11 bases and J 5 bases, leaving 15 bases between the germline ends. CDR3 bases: TGTGCCGGTCAAAAGAGCCGAACTGAAGCTTTCTTT. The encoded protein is CAGQKSRTEAFF.

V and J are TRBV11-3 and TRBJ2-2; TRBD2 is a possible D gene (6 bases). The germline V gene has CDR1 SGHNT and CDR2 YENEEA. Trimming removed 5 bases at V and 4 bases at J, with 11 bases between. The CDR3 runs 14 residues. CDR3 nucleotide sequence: TGTGCCAGCAGCCAATACGGGGGCACCGGGGAGCTGTTTTTT. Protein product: CASSQYGGTGELFF.

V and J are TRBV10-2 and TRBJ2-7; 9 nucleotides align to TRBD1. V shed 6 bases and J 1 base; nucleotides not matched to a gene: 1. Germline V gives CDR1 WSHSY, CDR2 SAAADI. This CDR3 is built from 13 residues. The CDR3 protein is CASRGQGSYEQYF. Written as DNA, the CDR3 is TGCGCCAGCAGGGGACAGGGTTCCTACGAGCAGTACTTC.

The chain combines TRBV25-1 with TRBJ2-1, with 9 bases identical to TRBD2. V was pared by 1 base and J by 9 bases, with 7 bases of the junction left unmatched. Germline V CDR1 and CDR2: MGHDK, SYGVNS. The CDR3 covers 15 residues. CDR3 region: CASSEWASGMGEQFF. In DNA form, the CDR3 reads TGTGCCAGCAGTGAATGGGCTAGCGGGATGGGTGAGCAGTTCTTC. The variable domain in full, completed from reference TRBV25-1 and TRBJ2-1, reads EADIYQTPRYLVIGTGKKITLECSQTMGHDKMYWYQQDPGMELHLIHYSYGVNSTEKGDLSSESTVSRIRTEHFPLTLESARPSHTSQYLCASSEWASGMGEQFFGPGTRLTVL.

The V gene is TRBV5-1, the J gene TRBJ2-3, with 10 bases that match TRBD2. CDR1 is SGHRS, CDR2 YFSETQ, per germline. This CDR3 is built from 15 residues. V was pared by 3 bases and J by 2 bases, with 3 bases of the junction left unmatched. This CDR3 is CASSSLAGHTDTQYF. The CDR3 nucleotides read TGCGCCAGCAGCTCACTAGCGGGACACACAGATACGCAGTATTTT.

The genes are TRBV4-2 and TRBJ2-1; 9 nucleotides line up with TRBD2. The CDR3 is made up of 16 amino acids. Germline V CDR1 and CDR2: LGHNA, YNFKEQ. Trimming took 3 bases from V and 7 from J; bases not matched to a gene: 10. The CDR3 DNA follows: TGTGCCAGCAGCCAGCGGCCATCGACTAGCGGTAATGAGCAGTTCTTC. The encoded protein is CASSQRPSTSGNEQFF.

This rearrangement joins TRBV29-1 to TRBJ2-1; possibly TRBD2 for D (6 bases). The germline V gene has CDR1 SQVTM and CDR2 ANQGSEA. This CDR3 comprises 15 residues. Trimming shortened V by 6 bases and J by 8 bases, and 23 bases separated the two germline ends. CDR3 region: CSVGLGGSDGYEQFF. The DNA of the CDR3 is TGCAGCGTGGGACTTGGGGGGTCGGATGGGTATGAGCAGTTCTTC.

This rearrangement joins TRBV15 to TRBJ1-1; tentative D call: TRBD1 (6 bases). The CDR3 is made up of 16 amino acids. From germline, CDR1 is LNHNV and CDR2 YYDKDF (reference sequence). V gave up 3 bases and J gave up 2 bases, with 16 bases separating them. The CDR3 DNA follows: TGTGCCACCAGCAGTTGGGTGGGCAGGGGCAACACTGAAGCTTTCTTT. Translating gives CATSSWVGRGNTEAFF.

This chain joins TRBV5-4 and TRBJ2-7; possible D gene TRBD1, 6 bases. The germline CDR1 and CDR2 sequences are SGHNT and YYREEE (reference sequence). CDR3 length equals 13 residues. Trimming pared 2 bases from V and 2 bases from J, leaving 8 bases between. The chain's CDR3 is CASSLQGTYEQYF. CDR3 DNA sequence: TGTGCCAGCAGCTTACAGGGAACCTACGAGCAGTACTTC. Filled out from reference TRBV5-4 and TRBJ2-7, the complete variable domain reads ETGVTQSPTHLIKTRGQQVTLRCSSQSGHNTVSWYQQALGQGPQFIFQYYREEENGRGNFPPRFSGLQFPNYSSELNVNALELDDSALYLCASSLQGTYEQYFGPGTRLTVT.

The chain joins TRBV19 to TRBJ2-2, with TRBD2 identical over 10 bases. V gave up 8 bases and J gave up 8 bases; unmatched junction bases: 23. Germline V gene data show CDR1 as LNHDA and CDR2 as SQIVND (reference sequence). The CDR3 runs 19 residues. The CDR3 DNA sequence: TGTGCCAGTTTTGGGGTTGGGAGAAATCTAGCGGGAGTCGGAGGGGAGCTGTTTTTT. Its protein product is CASFGVGRNLAGVGGELFF.

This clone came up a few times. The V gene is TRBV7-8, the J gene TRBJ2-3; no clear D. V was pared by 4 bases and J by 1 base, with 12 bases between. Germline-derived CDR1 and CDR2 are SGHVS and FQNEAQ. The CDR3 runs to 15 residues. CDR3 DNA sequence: TGTGCCAGCAGCTATGGTGAGACACGCACAGATACGCAGTATTTT. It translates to CASSYGETRTDTQYF.

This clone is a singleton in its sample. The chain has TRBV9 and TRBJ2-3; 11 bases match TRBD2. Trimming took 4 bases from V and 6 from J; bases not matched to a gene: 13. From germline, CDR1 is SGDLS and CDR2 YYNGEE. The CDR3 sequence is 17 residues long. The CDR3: CASSTAGTSGEGDTQYF. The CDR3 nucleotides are TGTGCCAGCAGCACCGCCGGGACTAGCGGTGAGGGGGATACGCAGTATTTT.

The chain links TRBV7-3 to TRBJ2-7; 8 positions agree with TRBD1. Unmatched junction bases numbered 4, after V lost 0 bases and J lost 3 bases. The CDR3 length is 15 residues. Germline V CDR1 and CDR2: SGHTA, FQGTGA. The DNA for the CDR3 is TGTGCCAGCAGCTTAACTGGACAGGGAGACTACGAGCAGTACTTC. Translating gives CASSLTGQGDYEQYF.

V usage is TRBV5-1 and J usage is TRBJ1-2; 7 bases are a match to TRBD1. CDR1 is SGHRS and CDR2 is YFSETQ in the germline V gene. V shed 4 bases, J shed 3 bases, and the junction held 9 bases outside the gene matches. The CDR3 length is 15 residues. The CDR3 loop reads CASSLDRARHYGYTF. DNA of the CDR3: TGCGCCAGCAGCCTTGACAGGGCGCGACACTATGGCTACACCTTC.

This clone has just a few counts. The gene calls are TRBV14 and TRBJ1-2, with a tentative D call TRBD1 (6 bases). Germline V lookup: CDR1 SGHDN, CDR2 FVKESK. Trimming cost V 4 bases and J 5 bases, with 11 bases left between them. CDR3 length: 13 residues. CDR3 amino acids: CASSRQEDYGYTF. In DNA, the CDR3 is TGTGCCAGCAGCCGACAGGAAGATTATGGCTACACCTTC.

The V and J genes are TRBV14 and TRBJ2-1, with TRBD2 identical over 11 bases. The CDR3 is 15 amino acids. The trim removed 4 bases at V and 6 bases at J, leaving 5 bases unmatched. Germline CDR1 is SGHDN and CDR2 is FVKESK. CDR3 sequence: CASSLPGTSGNEQFF. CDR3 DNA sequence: TGTGCCAGCAGCCTCCCCGGGACTAGCGGCAATGAGCAGTTCTTC.

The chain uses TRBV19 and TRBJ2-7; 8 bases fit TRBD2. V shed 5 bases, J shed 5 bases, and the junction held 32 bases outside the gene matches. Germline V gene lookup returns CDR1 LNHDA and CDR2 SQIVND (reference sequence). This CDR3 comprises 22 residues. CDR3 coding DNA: TGTGCCAGTAGTTTGGGGGGGGCACTCTGCGTCTGGGCTAGCGGGTTTTTGGACGAGCAGTACTTC. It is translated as CASSLGGALCVWASGFLDEQYF. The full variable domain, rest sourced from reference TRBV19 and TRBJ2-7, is DGGITQSPKYLFRKEGQNVTLSCEQNLNHDAMYWYRQDPGQGLRLIYYSQIVNDFQKGDIAEGYSVSREKKESFPLTVTSAQKNPTAFYLCASSLGGALCVWASGFLDEQYFGPGTRLTVT.

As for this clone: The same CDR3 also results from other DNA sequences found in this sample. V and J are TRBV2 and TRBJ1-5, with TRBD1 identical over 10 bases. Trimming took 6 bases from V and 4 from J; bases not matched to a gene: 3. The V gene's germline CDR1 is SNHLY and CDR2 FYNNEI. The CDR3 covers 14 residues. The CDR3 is CASSGQGGNQPQHF. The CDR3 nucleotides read TGTGCCAGCAGCGGACAGGGGGGAAATCAGCCCCAGCATTTT.

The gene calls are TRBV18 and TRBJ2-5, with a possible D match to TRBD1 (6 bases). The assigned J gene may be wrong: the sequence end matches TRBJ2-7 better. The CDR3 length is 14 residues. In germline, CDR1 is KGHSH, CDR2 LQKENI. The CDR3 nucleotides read TGTGCCAGCTCAGCCCGGCCTGGACAGAACGAGCAGTACTTC. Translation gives CASSARPGQNEQYF.

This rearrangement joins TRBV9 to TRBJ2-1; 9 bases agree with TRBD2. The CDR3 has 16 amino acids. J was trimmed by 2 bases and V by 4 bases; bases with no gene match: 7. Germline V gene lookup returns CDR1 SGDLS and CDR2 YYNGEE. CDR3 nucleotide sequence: TGTGCCAGCAGCCAACCGGAGCGGGAGGCCTACAATGAGCAGTTCTTC. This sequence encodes CASSQPEREAYNEQFF.